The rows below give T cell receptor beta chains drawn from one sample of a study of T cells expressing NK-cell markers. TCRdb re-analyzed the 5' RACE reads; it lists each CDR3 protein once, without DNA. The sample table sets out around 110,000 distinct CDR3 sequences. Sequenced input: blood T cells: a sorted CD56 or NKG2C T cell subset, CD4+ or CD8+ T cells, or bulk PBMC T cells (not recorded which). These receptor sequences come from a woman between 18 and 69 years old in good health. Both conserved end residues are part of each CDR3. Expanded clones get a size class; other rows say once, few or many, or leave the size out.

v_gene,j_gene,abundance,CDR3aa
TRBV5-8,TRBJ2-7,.,CASSFSGTRRDEQYF
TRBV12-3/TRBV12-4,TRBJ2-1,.,CASTLLAGVANEQFF
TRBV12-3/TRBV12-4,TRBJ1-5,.,CASSFAWGVDQPQHF
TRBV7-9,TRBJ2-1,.,CASSLVWSEQFF
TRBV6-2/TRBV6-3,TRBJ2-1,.,CASSYRPDSYNEQFF
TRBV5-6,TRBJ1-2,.,CASSLGQNLYGYTF
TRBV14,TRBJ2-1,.,CASSWTSGNEQFF
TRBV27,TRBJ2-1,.,CASSLQTTNEQFF
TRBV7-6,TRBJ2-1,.,CASSLGSRGGYEQFF
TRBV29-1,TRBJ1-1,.,CSVGRFATEAFF
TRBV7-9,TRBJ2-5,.,CASSPLLANQETQYF
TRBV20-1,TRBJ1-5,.,CSADTDRFQPQHF
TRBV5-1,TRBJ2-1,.,CASSLGPPERGYNEQFF
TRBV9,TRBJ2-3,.,CASSVYGGGSTDTQYF
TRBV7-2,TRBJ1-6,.,CASSLANSPLHF
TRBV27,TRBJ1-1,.,CASRSRTDMNTEAFF
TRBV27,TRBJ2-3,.,CASSLRQYTDTQYF
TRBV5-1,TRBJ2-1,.,CASSPDRATGTSRREQFF
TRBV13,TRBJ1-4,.,CASSLGMDEKLFF
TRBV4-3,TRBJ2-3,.,CASSHGGGVDTQYF
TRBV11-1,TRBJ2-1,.,CASSLGANEQFF
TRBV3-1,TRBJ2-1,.,CASSQVAEQFF
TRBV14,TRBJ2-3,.,CASSQDPRQFTDTQYF
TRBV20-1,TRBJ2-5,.,CSVLAGGPETQYF
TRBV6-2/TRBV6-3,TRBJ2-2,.,CASSYVGEAGELFF
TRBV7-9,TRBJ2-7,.,CASSLGPGLFYEQYF
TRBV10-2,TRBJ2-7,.,CASRATSGAYEQYF
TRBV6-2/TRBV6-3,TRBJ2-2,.,CASTRTGELFF
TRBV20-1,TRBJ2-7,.,CSASRTSGSYEQYF
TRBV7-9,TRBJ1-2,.,CASSLELVGTF
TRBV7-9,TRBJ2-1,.,CASSLRTSGGYNEQFF
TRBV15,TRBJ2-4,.,CATSAGAIQYF
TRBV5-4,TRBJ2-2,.,CASSSRAPGELFF
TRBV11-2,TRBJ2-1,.,CASSLGVAGVNEQFF
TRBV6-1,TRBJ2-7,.,CASRSARSYEQYF
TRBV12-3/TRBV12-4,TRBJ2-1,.,CASSLFVTTSNEQFF
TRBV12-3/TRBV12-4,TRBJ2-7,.,CASSPSLYEQYF
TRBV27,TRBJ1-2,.,CASSPQAGGYGYTF
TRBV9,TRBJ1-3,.,CASSVDAAGAGGNTIYF
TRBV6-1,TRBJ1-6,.,CASSDQGGEHSPLHF
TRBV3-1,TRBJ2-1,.,CASSQGGNSYNEQFF
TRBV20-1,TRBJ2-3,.,CSARGGLAGTTDTQYF
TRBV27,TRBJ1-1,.,CASSLSGQGSTEAFF
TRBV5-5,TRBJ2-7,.,CASSLASGGLSYEQYF
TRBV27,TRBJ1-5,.,CASSLSTGGLLAQHF
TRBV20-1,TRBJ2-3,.,CSARRQGSDTQYF
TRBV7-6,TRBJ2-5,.,CASSPNDRAETQYF
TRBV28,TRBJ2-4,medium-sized,CASSPLWGAGNIQYF
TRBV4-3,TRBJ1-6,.,CASSPSGGASVKPLHF
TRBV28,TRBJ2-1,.,CASTVPLAGARGDEQFF
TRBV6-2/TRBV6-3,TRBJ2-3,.,CASSPAGEADTQYF
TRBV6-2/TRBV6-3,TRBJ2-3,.,CASSADSTDTQYF
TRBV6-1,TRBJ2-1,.,CASSPDTHNEQFF
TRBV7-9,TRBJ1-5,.,CASSVDSFWPQHF
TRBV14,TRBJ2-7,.,CASRGPTSYEQYF
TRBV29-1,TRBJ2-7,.,CSVGGPDRFYEQYF
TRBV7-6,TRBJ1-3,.,CASSLGWSLPDESGNTIYF